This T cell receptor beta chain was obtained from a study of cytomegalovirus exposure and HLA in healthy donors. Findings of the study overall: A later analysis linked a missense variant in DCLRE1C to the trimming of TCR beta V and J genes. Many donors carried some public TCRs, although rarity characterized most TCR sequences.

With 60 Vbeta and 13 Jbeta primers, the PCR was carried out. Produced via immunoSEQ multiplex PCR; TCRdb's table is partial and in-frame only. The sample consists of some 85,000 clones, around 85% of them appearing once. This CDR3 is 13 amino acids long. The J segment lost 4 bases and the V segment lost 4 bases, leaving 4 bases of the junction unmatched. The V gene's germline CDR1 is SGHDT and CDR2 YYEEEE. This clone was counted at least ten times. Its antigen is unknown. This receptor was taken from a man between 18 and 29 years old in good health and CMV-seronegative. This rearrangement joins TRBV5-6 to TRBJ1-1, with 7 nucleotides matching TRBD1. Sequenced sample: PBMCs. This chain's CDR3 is CASSTGTVTEAFF. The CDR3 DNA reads TGTGCCAGCAGCACAGGGACAGTCACTGAAGCTTTCTTT.